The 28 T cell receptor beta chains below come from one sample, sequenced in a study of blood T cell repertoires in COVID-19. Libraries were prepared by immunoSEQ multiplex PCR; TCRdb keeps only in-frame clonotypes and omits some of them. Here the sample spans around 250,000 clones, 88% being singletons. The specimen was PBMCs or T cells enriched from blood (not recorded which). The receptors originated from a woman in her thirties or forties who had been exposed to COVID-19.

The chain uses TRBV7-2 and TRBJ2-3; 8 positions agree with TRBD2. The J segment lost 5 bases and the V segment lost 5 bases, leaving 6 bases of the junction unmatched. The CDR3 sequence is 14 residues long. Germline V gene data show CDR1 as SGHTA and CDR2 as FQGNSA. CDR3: CASSRAGVIDTQYF. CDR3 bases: TGTGCCAGCAGCAGAGCGGGGGTTATAGATACGCAGTATTTT.

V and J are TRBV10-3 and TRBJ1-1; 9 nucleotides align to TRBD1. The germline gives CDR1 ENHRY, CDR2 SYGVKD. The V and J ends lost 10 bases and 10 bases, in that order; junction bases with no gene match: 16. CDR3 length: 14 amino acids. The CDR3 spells CATAGTGSSGRAFF. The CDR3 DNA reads TGTGCCACCGCCGGGACAGGGTCAAGCGGGCGAGCTTTCTTT.

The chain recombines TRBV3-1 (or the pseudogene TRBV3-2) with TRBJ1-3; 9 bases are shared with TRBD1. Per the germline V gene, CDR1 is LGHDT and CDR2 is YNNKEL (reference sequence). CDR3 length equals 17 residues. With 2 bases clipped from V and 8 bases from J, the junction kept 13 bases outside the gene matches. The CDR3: CASSQKAPGTGSHTIYF. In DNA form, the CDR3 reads TGTGCCAGCAGCCAAAAAGCCCCTGGGACAGGGTCGCACACCATATATTTT.

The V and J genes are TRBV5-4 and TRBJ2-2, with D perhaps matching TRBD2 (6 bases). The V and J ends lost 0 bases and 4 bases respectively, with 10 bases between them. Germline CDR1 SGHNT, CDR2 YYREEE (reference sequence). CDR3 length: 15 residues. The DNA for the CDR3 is TGTGCCAGCAGCTTGGCTAGCGCGGGCACCGGGGAGCTGTTTTTT. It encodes CASSLASAGTGELFF.

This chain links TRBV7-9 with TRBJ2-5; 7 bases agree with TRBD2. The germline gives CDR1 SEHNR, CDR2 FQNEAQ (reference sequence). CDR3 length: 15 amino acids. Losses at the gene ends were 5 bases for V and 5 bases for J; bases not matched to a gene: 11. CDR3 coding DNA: TGTGCCAGCAGCCCCGGGGGGTCCGGAGATGAGACCCAGTACTTC. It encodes CASSPGGSGDETQYF. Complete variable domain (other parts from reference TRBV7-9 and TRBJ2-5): DTGVSQNPRHKITKRGQNVTFRCDPISEHNRLYWYRQTLGQGPEFLTYFQNEAQLEKSRLLSDRFSAERPKGSFSTLEIQRTEQGDSAMYLCASSPGGSGDETQYFGPGTRLLVL.

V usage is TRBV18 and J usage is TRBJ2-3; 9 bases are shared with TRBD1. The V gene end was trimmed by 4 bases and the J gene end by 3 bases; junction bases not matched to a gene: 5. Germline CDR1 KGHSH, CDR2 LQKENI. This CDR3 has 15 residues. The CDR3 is CASSLSGQGTDTQYF. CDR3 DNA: TGTGCCAGCTCACTTTCGGGACAGGGAACAGATACGCAGTATTTT.

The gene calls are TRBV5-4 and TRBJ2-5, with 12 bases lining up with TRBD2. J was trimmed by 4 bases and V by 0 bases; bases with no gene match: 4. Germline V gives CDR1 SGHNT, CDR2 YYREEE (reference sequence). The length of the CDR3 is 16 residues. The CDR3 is CASSLGLAGGSETQYF. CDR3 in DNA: TGTGCCAGCAGCTTGGGTCTAGCGGGGGGGTCAGAGACCCAGTACTTC.

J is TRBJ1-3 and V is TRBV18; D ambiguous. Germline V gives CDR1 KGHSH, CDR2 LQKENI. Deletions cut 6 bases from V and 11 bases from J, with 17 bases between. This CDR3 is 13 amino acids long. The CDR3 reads CASSAAGPLAIYF. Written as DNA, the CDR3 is TGTGCCAGCTCTGCGGCGGGTCCTCTTGCCATATATTTT.

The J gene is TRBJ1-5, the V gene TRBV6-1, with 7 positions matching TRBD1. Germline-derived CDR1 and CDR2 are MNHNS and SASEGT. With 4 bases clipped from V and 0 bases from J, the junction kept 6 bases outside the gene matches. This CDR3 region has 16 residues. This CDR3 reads CASSVGTANSNQPQHF. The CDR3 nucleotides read TGTGCCAGCAGTGTAGGGACAGCTAATAGCAATCAGCCCCAGCATTTT.

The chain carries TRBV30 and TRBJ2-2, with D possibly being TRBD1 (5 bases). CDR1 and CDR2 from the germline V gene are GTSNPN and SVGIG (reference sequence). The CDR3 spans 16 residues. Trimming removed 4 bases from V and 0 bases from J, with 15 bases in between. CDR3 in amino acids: CAWTRQRTSNTGELFF. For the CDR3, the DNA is TGTGCCTGGACCCGACAGAGAACCTCGAACACCGGGGAGCTGTTTTTT.

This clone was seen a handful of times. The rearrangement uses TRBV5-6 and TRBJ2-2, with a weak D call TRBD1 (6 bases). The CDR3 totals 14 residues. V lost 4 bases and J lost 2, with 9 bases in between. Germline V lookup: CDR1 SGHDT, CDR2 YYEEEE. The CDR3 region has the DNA TGTGCCAGCAGCGAGGACAGCAACACCGGGGAGCTGTTTTTT. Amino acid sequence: CASSEDSNTGELFF.

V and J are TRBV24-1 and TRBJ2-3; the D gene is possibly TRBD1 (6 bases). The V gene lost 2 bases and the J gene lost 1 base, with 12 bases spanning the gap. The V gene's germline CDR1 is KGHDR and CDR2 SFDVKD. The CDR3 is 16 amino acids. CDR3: CATSDSHRAGTDTQYF. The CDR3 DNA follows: TGTGCCACCAGTGATTCCCACAGGGCCGGCACAGATACGCAGTATTTT.

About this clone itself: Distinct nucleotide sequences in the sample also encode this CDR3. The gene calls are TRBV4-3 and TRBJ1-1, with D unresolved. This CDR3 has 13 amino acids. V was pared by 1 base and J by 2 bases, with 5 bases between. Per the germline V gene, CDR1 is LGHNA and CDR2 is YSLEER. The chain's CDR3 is CASSQVLNTEAFF. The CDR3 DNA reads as TGCGCCAGCAGCCAAGTGCTAAACACTGAAGCTTTCTTT.

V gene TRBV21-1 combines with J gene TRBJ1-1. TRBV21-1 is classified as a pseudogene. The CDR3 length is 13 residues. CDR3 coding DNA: TGTGCCAGCGGGGCGCGGGAGAACACTGAAGCTTTCTTT. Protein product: CASGARENTEAFF.

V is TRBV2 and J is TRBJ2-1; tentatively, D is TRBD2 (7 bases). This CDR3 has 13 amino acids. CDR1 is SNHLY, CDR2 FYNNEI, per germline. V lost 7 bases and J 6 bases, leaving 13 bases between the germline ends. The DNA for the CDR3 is TGTGCCAGCAAATGGGGGGGGCCCAATGAGCAGTTCTTC. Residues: CASKWGGPNEQFF.

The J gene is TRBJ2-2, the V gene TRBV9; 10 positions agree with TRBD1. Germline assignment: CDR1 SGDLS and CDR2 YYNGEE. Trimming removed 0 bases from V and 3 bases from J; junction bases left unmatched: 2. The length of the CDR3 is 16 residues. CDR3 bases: TGTGCCAGCAGCGTAGGGACAGGGGGATACACCGGGGAGCTGTTTTTT. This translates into CASSVGTGGYTGELFF.

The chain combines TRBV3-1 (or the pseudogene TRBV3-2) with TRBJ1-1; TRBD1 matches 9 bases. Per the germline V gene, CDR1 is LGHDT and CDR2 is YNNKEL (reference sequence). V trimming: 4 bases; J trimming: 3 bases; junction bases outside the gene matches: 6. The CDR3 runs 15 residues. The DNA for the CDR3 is TGTGCCAGCAGCCCGCTAGGACAGGGGCACACTGAAGCTTTCTTT. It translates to CASSPLGQGHTEAFF.

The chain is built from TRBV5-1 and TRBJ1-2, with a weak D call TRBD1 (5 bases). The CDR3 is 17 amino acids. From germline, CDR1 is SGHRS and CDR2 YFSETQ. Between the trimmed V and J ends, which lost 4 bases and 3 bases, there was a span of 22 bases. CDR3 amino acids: CASSKHPDSSVYYGYTF. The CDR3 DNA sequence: TGCGCCAGCAGCAAACATCCCGACAGCTCGGTATACTATGGCTACACCTTC. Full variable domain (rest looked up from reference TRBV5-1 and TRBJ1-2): KAGVTQTPRYLIKTRGQQVTLSCSPISGHRSVSWYQQTPGQGLQFLFEYFSETQRNKGNFPGRFSGRQFSNSRSEMNVSTLELGDSALYLCASSKHPDSSVYYGYTFGSGTRLTVV.

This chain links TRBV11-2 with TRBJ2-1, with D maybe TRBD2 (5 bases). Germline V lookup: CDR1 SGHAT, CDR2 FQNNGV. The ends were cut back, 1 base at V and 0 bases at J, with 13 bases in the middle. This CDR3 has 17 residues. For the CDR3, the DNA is TGTGCCAGCAGCTTAGTATACGGACTTACCTCCTACAATGAGCAGTTCTTC. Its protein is CASSLVYGLTSYNEQFF.

The CDR3 loop reads CAWIHHPKSKIFHPKPSLRGEQYV. The DNA for the CDR3 is TGTGCCTGGATTCACCACCCTAAATCCAAAATCTTTCACCCAAAGCCTTCCCTCAGGGGGGAGCAGTACGTC. The genes are TRBV30 and TRBJ2-7; 7 bases agree with TRBD1. The CDR3 spans 24 residues. Per the germline V gene, CDR1 is GTSNPN and CDR2 is SVGIG (reference sequence). The V gene end was trimmed by 4 bases and the J gene end by 7 bases; junction bases not matched to a gene: 43.

The CDR3 DNA follows: TGCGCCAGCAGCCAAACAGTAGGATATAGCAATCAGCCCCAGCATTTT. Translation: CASSQTVGYSNQPQHF. The J gene is TRBJ1-5, the V gene TRBV4-1; D uncertain. Trimming removed 2 bases at V and 0 bases at J, with 11 bases between. The CDR3 is made up of 16 amino acids. CDR1 MGHRA and CDR2 YSYEKL come from the germline V gene.

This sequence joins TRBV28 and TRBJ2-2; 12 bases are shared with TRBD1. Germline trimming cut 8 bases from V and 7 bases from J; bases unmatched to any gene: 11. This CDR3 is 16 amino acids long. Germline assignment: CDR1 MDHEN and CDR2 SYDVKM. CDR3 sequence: CASGSRDRGRVGELFF. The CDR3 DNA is TGTGCCAGCGGCTCACGGGACAGGGGGCGCGTCGGGGAGCTGTTTTTT.

The CDR3 DNA follows: TGTGCCAGCAGCTTACCCCCGGTGGAGGCAGATACGCAGTATTTT. This codes for CASSLPPVEADTQYF. The chain uses TRBV7-9 and TRBJ2-3; possible D gene TRBD2, 5 bases. This CDR3 contains 15 residues. CDR1 and CDR2 (germline): SEHNR, FQNEAQ (reference sequence). V was clipped by 2 bases and J by 4 bases, with 13 bases between them.

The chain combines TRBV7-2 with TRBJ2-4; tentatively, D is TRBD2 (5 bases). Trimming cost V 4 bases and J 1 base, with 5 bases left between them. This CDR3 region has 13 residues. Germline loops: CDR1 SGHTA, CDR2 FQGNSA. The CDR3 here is CASSWRAKNIQYF. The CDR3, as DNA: TGTGCCAGCAGCTGGAGGGCCAAAAACATTCAGTACTTC.

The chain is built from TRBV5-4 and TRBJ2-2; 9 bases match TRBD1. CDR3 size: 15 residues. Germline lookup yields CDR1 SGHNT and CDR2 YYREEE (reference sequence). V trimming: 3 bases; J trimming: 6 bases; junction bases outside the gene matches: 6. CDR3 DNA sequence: TGTGCCAGCAGCTGGGGGGACAGGGAAGCCGGGGAGCTGTTTTTT. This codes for CASSWGDREAGELFF.

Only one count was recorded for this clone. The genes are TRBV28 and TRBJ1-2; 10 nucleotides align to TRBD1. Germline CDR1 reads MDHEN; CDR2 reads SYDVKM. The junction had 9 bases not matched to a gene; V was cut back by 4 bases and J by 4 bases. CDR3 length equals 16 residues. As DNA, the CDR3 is TGTGCCAGCAGTTCTAGGTCGGGACAGGGGACCTATGGCTACACCTTC. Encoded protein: CASSSRSGQGTYGYTF.

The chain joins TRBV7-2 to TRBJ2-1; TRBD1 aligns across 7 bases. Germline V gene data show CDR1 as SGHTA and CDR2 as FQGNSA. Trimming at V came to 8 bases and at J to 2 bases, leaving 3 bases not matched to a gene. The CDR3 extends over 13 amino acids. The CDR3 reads CASQTGPYNEQFF. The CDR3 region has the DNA TGTGCCAGCCAGACAGGGCCCTACAATGAGCAGTTCTTC.

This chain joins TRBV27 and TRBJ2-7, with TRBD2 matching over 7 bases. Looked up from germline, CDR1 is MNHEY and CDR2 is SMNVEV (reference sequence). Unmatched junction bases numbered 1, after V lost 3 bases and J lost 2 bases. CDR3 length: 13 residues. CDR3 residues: CASSLGGPYEQYF. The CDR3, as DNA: TGTGCCAGCAGTTTGGGAGGGCCCTACGAGCAGTACTTC.